This T cell receptor (beta chain) originates from a study of T cell changes during pregnancy in multiple sclerosis. Germline V gives CDR1 LNHNV, CDR2 YYDKDF (reference sequence). The CDR3 covers 14 residues. Trimming cost V 3 bases and J 1 base, with 9 bases left between them. TCRdb keeps only in-frame clones here, not all; method: immunoSEQ multiplex PCR. The sample consists of 84,000 or so clones, around 94% of them appearing once. This material consisted of peripheral blood, taken in the third trimester of pregnancy. The sequence was collected from a female donor with multiple sclerosis, enrolled in a pregnancy study. This chain joins TRBV15 and TRBJ1-1; D is uncertain. CDR3 region: CATSRLGENTEAFF. The CDR3 DNA reads TGTGCCACCAGCAGGCTCGGGGAGAACACTGAAGCTTTCTTT.